This TCR beta chain came from a study of T cells after yellow fever vaccination. This clonotype was seen ten or more times. MiXCR, applied by TCRdb to the 5' RACE reads, yields one record per CDR3 protein. The table has some 400,000 distinct CDR3 sequences, roughly 6.2% seen once. The germline CDR1 and CDR2 sequences are SGHRS and YFSETQ. The V gene lost 2 bases and the J gene lost 4 bases, with 22 bases spanning the gap. This CDR3 has 17 amino acids. The sequencing used PBMCs, collected 5 days after the yellow fever booster vaccination. The clonotype was recovered from a man aged 25 to 40 who received the YFV17D yellow fever vaccine. The chain has TRBV5-1 and TRBJ2-7; D uncertain. CDR3 DNA sequence: TGCGCCAGCAGCTTAGGGCGGACCTCTACCCGAATTTACGAGCAGTACTTC. Translating gives CASSLGRTSTRIYEQYF.